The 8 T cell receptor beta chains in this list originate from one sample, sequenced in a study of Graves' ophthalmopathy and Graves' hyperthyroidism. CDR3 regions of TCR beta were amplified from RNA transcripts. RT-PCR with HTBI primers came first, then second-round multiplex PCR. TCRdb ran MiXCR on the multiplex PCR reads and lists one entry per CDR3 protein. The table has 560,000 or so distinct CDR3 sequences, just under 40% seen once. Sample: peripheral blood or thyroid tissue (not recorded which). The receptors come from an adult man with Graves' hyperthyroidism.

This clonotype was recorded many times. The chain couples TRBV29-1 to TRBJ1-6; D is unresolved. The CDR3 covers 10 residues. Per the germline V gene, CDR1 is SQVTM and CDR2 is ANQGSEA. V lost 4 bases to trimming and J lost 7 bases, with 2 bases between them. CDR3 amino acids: CSVGNSPLHF. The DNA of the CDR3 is TGCAGCGTTGGAAATTCACCCCTCCACTTT.

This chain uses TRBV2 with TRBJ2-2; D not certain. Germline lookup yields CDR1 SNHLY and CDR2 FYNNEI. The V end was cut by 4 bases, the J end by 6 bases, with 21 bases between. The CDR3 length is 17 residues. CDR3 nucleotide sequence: TGTGCCAGCAGTGCTAGTGGTTTGGTAACTGGGCCCGGGGAGCTGTTTTTT. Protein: CASSASGLVTGPGELFF. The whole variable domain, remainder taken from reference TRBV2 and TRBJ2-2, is EPEVTQTPSHQVTQMGQEVILRCVPISNHLYFYWYRQILGQKVEFLVSFYNNEISEKSEIFDDQFSVERPDGSNFTLKIRSTKLEDSAMYFCASSASGLVTGPGELFFGEGSRLTVL.

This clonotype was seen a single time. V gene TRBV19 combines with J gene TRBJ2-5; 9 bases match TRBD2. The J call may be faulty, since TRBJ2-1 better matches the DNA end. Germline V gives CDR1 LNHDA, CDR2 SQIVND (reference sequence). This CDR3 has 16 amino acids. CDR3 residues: CATSLAGAGPRNEQFF. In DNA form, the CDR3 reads TGTGCCACCTCGTTAGCGGGAGCGGGGCCAAGGAATGAGCAGTTCTTC.

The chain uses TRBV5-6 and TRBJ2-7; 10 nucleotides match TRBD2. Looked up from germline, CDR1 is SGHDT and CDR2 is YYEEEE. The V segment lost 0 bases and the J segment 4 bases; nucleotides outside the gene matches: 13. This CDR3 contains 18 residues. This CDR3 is CASSLGIAGGWATYEQYF. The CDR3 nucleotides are TGTGCCAGCAGCTTGGGGATAGCGGGAGGATGGGCGACGTACGAGCAGTACTTC.

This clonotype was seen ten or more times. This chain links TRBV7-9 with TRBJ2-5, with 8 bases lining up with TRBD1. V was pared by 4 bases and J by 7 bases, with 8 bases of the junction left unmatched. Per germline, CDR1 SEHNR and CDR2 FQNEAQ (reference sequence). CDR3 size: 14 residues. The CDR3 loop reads CASSWTGLPSTQYF. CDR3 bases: TGTGCCAGCAGCTGGACAGGGCTCCCATCGACCCAGTACTTC.

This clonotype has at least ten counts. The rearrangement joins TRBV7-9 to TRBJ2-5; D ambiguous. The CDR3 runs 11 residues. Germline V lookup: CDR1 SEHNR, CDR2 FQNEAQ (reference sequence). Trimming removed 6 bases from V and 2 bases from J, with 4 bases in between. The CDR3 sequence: CASSEQETQYF. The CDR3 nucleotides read TGTGCCAGCAGTGAACAAGAGACCCAGTACTTC.

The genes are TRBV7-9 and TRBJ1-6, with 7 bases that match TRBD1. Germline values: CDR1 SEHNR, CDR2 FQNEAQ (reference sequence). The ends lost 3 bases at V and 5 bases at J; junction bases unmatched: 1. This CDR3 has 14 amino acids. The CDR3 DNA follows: TGTGCCAGCAGCTTCGGGACAGATAATTCACCCCTCCACTTT. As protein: CASSFGTDNSPLHF.

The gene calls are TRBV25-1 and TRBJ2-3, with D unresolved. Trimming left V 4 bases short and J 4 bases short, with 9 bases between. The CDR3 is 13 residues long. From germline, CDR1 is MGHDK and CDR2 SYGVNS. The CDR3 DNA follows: TGTGCCAGCAGTGTAAAGGGTTCAGATACGCAGTATTTT. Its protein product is CASSVKGSDTQYF.